This record concerns one T cell receptor (beta chain) sequence. Its antigen is not identified. Produced via immunoSEQ multiplex PCR; TCRdb's table is partial and in-frame only. Among approximately 200,000 clones, around 80% were seen once, and the ten largest hold 1% to 1.5%. The source of the sample is a study of cytomegalovirus exposure and HLA in healthy donors. Broader study findings: Some TCR beta chains (around 180 of them) were listed as cytomegalovirus-associated. In vitro testing confirmed a few CMV-associated chains as specific for CMV antigens.

Germline CDR1 is SNHLY and CDR2 is FYNNEI. The CDR3 is 16 amino acids. Deletions cut 1 base from V and 5 bases from J, with 17 bases between. The chain joins TRBV2 to TRBJ1-1; a weak D match, TRBD1 (6 bases). The specimen sequenced was PBMCs. This receptor was identified in a young woman in good health and CMV-seronegative. CDR3 nucleotides: TGTGCCAGCAGTGAAGGCAGAACAGGGCGGGGGACTGAAGCTTTCTTT. It codes for CASSEGRTGRGTEAFF.